This TCR beta chain was sequenced in a study of T cell changes during pregnancy in multiple sclerosis. Profiled with immunoSEQ multiplex PCR; TCRdb holds only in-frame clones, not every one. The sample includes 50,000 or so clones, roughly 93% seen only once; the top ten take around 1.9%. The CDR3 covers 14 residues. CDR1 MDHEN and CDR2 SYDVKM come from the germline V gene. With 7 bases clipped from V and 8 bases from J, the junction kept 10 bases outside the gene matches. The receptor was derived from a female donor with multiple sclerosis, enrolled in a pregnancy study. The source was peripheral blood, collected in the second trimester of pregnancy. V usage is TRBV28 and J usage is TRBJ1-2; TRBD1 matches at 10 bases. The DNA for the CDR3 is TGTGCCAGCAACCAGAAGACAGGGGGCTTCGGCTACACCTTC. It is translated as CASNQKTGGFGYTF.